This record concerns one T cell receptor beta chain sequence. Its matching antigen is unknown. This entry is derived from a study of shared clonotypes between healthy human individuals. General study results and limits: Limited genetic and exposure-history diversity came from having few donors. Naive CD4 clonotypes were shared across several donors at about 5.2%.

The assay used deep level. Sequencing used immunoSEQ multiplex PCR; TCRdb keeps in-frame clones, though not all of them. The sample lists about 2.3 million clones; just over 90% were seen once. Donors included only healthy HIV-negative adults lacking recent acute infections or vaccinations. This CDR3 region has 15 residues. The V and J ends lost 8 bases and 5 bases respectively, with 20 bases between them. The germline gives CDR1 MNHNS, CDR2 SASEGT. The sequencing sample was made of naive CD4+ T cells from PBMCs. Documented subset: CD45RA+ positively selected. This receptor was taken from a man between 18 and 35 years old in good health. Some clones in this sample may be carry-over from other donors' samples. The genes are TRBV6-1 and TRBJ2-3, with D perhaps matching TRBD2 (6 bases). The CDR3 DNA reads TGTGCCAGCGCCGGGGGAAGGGGTGCGGGAGATACGCAGTATTTT. This translates into CASAGGRGAGDTQYF.